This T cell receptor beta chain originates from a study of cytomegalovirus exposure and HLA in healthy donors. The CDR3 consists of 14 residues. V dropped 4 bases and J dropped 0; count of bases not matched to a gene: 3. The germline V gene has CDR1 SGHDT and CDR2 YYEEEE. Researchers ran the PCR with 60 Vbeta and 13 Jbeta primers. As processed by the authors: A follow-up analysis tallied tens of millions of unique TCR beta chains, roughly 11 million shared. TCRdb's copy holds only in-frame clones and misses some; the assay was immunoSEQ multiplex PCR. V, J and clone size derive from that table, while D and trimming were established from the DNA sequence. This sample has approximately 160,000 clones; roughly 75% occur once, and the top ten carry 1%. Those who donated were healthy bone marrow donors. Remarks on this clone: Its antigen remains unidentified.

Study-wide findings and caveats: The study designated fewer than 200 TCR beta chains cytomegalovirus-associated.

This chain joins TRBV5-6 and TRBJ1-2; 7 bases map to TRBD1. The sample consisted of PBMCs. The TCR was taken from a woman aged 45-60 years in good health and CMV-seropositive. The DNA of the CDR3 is TGTGCCAGCAGCGTTGGGACAGCTAACTATGGCTACACCTTC. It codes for CASSVGTANYGYTF. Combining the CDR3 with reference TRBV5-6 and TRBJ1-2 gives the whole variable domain DAGVTQSPTHLIKTRGQQVTLRCSPKSGHDTVSWYQQALGQGPQFIFQYYEEEERQRGNFPDRFSGHQFPNYSSELNVNALLLGDSALYLCASSVGTANYGYTFGSGTRLTVV.